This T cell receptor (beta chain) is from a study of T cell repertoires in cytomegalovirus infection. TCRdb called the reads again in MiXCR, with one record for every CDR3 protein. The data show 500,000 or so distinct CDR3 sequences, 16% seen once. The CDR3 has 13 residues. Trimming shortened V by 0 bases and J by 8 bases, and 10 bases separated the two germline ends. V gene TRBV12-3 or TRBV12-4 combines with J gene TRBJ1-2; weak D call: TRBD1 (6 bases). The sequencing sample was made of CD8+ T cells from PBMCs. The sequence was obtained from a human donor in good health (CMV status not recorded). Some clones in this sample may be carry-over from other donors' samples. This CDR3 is CASSLAQGPGYTF. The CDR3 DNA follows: TGTGCCAGCAGTTTAGCGCAGGGGCCGGGCTACACCTTC.